The 21 T cell receptor beta chains reported below all come from one sample, sequenced in a study of regulatory T cells in long-lasting Graves disease. For TCR beta, libraries came from iRepertoire HTBI primers and Arm-PCR of CDR3 regions. Via MiXCR, TCRdb re-called the multiplex PCR reads, giving one row per CDR3 protein. The sample has 650,000 to 850,000 distinct CDR3 sequences, 25% to 35% seen once; the top ten hold 40% to 55%. Time point defined: persistent/refractory GD, antithyroid drugs over 5 years with positive TRAb. RNA isolated from PBMCs was used to make the TCR library. Sequenced here: peripheral blood mononuclear cells (PBMCs), sampled when the disease was refractory, from a patient treated with antithyroid drugs. These receptors were collected from a female donor with Graves disease.

This clonotype was seen more than once but under ten times. The chain links TRBV20-1 to TRBJ2-2, with a possible D match to TRBD2 (5 bases). CDR1 and CDR2 from the germline V gene are DFQATT and SNEGSKA (reference sequence). V was shortened by 6 bases and J by 8 bases, with 16 bases between the two germline ends. The CDR3 extends over 13 amino acids. For the CDR3, the DNA is TGCAGTGCCTCCCGGGAATCGGGGGGGGAGCTGTTTTTT. This encodes CSASRESGGELFF.

Note on this clonotype: Compared with germline, one end of the junction differs, possibly owing to a read error. V gene TRBV6-5 combines with J gene TRBJ2-7; D assignment may be TRBD1 or TRBD2 (6 bases each). The germline V gene has CDR1 MNHEY and CDR2 SVGAGI. There are 17 residues in the CDR3. CDR3 DNA: TGTGCCAGCAGTTACGACGGAGGGGACATGGCCGCCTACGGGCAGTACTTC. Encoded protein: CASSYDGGDMAAYGQYF.

This clonotype was picked up many times. This sequence joins TRBV12-3 or TRBV12-4 and TRBJ1-6; 8 positions match TRBD1. The CDR3 has 15 amino acids. After removal of 6 bases from V and 5 bases from J, the junction contained 6 bases not matched to a gene. Here the CDR3 DNA reads TGTGCCAGCAGCTGGGGGACAGGAGATAATTCACCCCTCCACTTT. Its protein product is CASSWGTGDNSPLHF.

CDR3 DNA sequence: TGCAGTGCCACCCTGGGGGCGGACGTCAATCAGCCCCAGCATTTT. This encodes CSATLGADVNQPQHF. The V call is TRBV20-1, the J call TRBJ1-5; maybe TRBD1 (6 bases). The CDR3 runs to 15 residues. Germline V gives CDR1 DFQATT, CDR2 SNEGSKA (reference sequence). V shed 6 bases and J shed 3 bases, with 18 bases lying between them.

Of note for this clonotype: A single base separates this from a much larger clone, so it may be a read error. The CDR3: CASSLNRDYEQYF. As DNA, the CDR3 is TGTGCCAGCAGCTTAAACAGGGACTACGAGCAGTACTTC. The chain employs TRBV7-6 and TRBJ2-7; D may be TRBD1 (6 bases). This CDR3 region has 13 residues. Between the trimmed V and J ends, which lost 2 bases and 3 bases, there was a span of 8 bases. The germline V gene has CDR1 SGHVS and CDR2 FNYEAQ.

As concerns this clonotype: At one end the junction does not follow the germline gene, possibly because of a read error. V is TRBV28 and J is TRBJ1-6, with unresolved D. The CDR3 loop spans 15 amino acids. CDR1 is MDHEN, CDR2 SYDVKM, per germline. The CDR3, as DNA: TGTGCCAGCAGACCTGGGAGCTCCTGTAATTCACCCCTCCACTTT. This translates into CASRPGSSCNSPLHF.

The chain employs TRBV11-3 and TRBJ2-1; 7 nucleotides align to TRBD2. CDR3 length equals 15 residues. CDR1 is SGHNT, CDR2 YENEEA, per germline. V was pared by 1 base and J by 7 bases, with 7 bases of the junction left unmatched. CDR3 coding DNA: TGTGCCAGCAGCTTAGGGTCTAGCGGCTCGAATGAGCAGTTCTTC. This gives the protein CASSLGSSGSNEQFF.

This clonotype was detected many times. The chain uses TRBV6-5 and TRBJ1-5; D ambiguous. CDR3 size: 15 residues. The germline V gene encodes CDR1 MNHEY and CDR2 SVGAGI. V shed 4 bases and J shed 2 bases, with 12 bases lying between them. This CDR3 reads CASSSSGSRNQPQHF. CDR3 nucleotide sequence: TGTGCCAGCAGTTCTTCAGGATCCCGCAATCAGCCCCAGCATTTT.

This clonotype appeared many times. The chain couples TRBV5-1 to TRBJ1-1; a possible D gene is TRBD1 (5 bases). V dropped 0 bases and J dropped 0 bases, with 9 bases sitting between them. CDR3 length: 15 amino acids. Germline loops: CDR1 SGHRS, CDR2 YFSETQ. The CDR3 protein is CASSLVDSLNTEAFF. CDR3 coding DNA: TGCGCCAGCAGCTTGGTCGACAGCCTGAACACTGAAGCTTTCTTT.

The J gene is TRBJ2-5, the V gene TRBV6-2 or TRBV6-3, with D possibly being TRBD1 or TRBD2 (5 bases each). CDR3 length: 15 amino acids. The germline CDR1 and CDR2 sequences are MNHEY and SVGEGT. The V gene lost 2 bases and the J gene lost 3 bases, with 13 bases spanning the gap. CDR3 bases: TGTGCCAGCAGTTACCCGGGACGAAAAAAAGAGACCCAGTACTTC. It translates to CASSYPGRKKETQYF.

This clonotype was seen only a few times. This chain connects TRBV6-1 to TRBJ1-1; no firm D call. Germline lookup yields CDR1 MNHNS and CDR2 SASEGT. There are 13 residues in the CDR3. V lost 7 bases, J lost 0 bases, and 9 bases lay in between. CDR3 amino acids: CASKTEMNTEAFF. CDR3 bases: TGTGCCAGCAAGACGGAAATGAACACTGAAGCTTTCTTT.

This rearrangement joins TRBV5-1 to TRBJ1-2; D not resolved. The CDR3 runs to 13 residues. CDR1 is SGHRS, CDR2 YFSETQ, per germline. Deletions cut 5 bases from V and 7 bases from J, with 15 bases between. The CDR3 region is CASSREGSLGYTF. CDR3 nucleotides: TGCGCCAGCAGTAGGGAGGGATCTCTTGGCTACACCTTC.

There are many counts of this clonotype. This chain uses TRBV28 with TRBJ1-4; D possibly corresponds to TRBD1 (5 bases). V was clipped by 7 bases and J by 5 bases, with 11 bases between them. Germline lookup yields CDR1 MDHEN and CDR2 SYDVKM. CDR3 length: 13 residues. As DNA, the CDR3 is TGTGCCAGCAAGGGACCGCAGAATGAAAAACTGTTTTTT. Translating it yields CASKGPQNEKLFF.

V is TRBV4-1 and J is TRBJ1-1, with a possible D match to TRBD1 (5 bases). CDR1 and CDR2 (germline): MGHRA, YSYEKL. This CDR3 comprises 13 residues. Trimming stripped 4 bases from V and 8 bases from J, with 14 bases between. DNA for the CDR3: TGCGCCAGCAGCCTCCAGAGGTGGGGGGAAGCTTTCTTT. It yields the protein CASSLQRWGEAFF.

This clonotype was recorded many times. V is TRBV6-1 and J is TRBJ1-2; TRBD1 is a possible D gene (5 bases). The CDR3 loop spans 14 amino acids. V lost 0 bases, J lost 7 bases, and 12 bases lay in between. CDR1 is MNHNS, CDR2 SASEGT, per germline. The CDR3 coding sequence is TGTGCCAGCAGTGAAGCTCTGGAGGGGTCTGGCTACACCTTC. Its protein is CASSEALEGSGYTF.

With regard to this clonotype: A read error may account for a junction end that differs from germline. The V gene is TRBV15, the J gene TRBJ2-4, with D possibly being TRBD2 (5 bases). CDR1 and CDR2 (germline): LNHNV, YYDKDF (reference sequence). The CDR3 has 12 amino acids. Here the CDR3 reads CATSRVAGGYHF. DNA for the CDR3: TGTGCCACCAGCAGAGTCGCGGGCGGTTATCACTTC.

The CDR3 is CASTLAQGSLYEQYF. In DNA form, the CDR3 reads TGTGCCAGCACTCTAGCCCAGGGGTCCCTCTACGAGCAGTACTTC. The rearrangement links TRBV11-2 to TRBJ2-7; possible D gene TRBD1, 6 bases. V was cut by 7 bases and J by 3 bases, with 19 bases left in between. This CDR3 is built from 15 residues. The germline V gene encodes CDR1 SGHAT and CDR2 FQNNGV. Complete variable domain (other parts from reference TRBV11-2 and TRBJ2-7): EAGVAQSPRYKIIEKRQSVAFWCNPISGHATLYWYQQILGQGPKLLIQFQNNGVVDDSQLPKDRFSAERLKGVDSTLKIQPAKLEDSAVYLCASTLAQGSLYEQYFGPGTRLTVT.

J is TRBJ1-1 and V is TRBV20-1, with D perhaps TRBD1 (5 bases). In germline, CDR1 is DFQATT, CDR2 SNEGSKA (reference sequence). Trimming took 6 bases from V and 6 from J, leaving 14 bases between them. The CDR3 is 12 amino acids. The CDR3 DNA follows: TGCAGTGCGCAAAGACAGTCGCCTGAAGCTTTCTTT. Translation gives CSAQRQSPEAFF.

This clonotype was counted only a few times. V and J are TRBV9 and TRBJ1-1; 8 nucleotides align to TRBD1. After removal of 0 bases from V and 6 bases from J, the junction contained 4 bases not matched to a gene. Per germline, CDR1 SGDLS and CDR2 YYNGEE. The CDR3 has 14 amino acids. The CDR3 region is CASSVGDRGSEAFF. The CDR3 bases are TGTGCCAGCAGCGTAGGAGACAGGGGTTCTGAAGCTTTCTTT.

The chain employs TRBV5-5 and TRBJ2-2; 10 bases agree with TRBD1. The junction had 4 bases not matched to a gene; V was cut back by 4 bases and J by 4 bases. The CDR3 totals 15 residues. The germline V gene has CDR1 SGHKS and CDR2 YYEKEE (reference sequence). CDR3 in amino acids: CASSPRQGATGELFF. The CDR3 coding sequence is TGTGCCAGCAGCCCCCGACAGGGGGCCACCGGGGAGCTGTTTTTT. Looking up the rest from reference TRBV5-5 and TRBJ2-2 gives the full variable domain: DAGVTQSPTHLIKTRGQQVTLRCSPISGHKSVSWYQQVLGQGPQFIFQYYEKEERGRGNFPDRFSARQFPNYSSELNVNALLLGDSALYLCASSPRQGATGELFFGEGSRLTVL.

The genes are TRBV15 and TRBJ1-3; TRBD1 agrees at 7 bases. J was trimmed by 4 bases and V by 1 base; bases with no gene match: 7. From germline, CDR1 is LNHNV and CDR2 YYDKDF (reference sequence). CDR3 length: 16 residues. This chain's CDR3 is CATSRGQGAKGNTIYF. The CDR3 DNA reads TGTGCCACCAGCAGAGGACAGGGCGCCAAGGGAAACACCATATATTTT. Using reference TRBV15 and TRBJ1-3 for the parts outside the CDR3, the full variable domain is DAMVIQNPRYQVTQFGKPVTLSCSQTLNHNVMYWYQQKSSQAPKLLFHYYDKDFNNEADTPDNFQSRRPNTSFCFLDIRSPGLGDTAMYLCATSRGQGAKGNTIYFGEGSWLTVV.